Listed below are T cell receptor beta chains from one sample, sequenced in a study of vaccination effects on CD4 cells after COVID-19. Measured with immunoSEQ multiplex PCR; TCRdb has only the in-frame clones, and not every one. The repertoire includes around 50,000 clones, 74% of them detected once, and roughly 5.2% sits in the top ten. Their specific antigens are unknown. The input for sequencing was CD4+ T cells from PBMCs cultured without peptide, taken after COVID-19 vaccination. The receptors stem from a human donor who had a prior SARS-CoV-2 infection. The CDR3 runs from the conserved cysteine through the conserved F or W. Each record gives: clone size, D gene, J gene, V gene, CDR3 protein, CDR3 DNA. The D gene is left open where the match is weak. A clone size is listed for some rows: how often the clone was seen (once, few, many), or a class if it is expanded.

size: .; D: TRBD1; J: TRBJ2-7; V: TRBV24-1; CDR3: CATSDPGQGFGQYF; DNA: TGTGCCACCAGTGATCCGGGACAGGGATTCGGGCAGTACTTC
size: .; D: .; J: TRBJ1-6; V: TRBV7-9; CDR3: CASSLAGEGNSPLHF; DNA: TGTGCCAGCAGCTTAGCGGGGGAAGGAAATTCACCCCTCCACTTT
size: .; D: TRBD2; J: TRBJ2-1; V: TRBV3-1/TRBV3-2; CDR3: CASSRSKGTSGYNEQFF; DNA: TGTGCCAGCAGCCGATCAAAGGGGACTAGCGGGTACAATGAGCAGTTCTTC
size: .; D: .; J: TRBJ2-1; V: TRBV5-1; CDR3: CASRPYLSSYNEQFF; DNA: TGCGCCAGCAGACCATATCTAAGCTCCTACAATGAGCAGTTCTTC
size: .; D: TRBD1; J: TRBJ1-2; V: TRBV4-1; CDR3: CASSLGQGNNYGYTF; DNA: TGCGCCAGCAGCCTGGGACAGGGGAATAACTATGGCTACACCTTC
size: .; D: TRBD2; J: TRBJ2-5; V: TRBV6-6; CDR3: CASRPGLANQYF; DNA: TGTGCCAGCAGACCGGGACTAGCGAACCAGTACTTC
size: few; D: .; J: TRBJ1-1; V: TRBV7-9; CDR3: CASSRTGPGHTEAFF; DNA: TGTGCCAGCAGCCGTACGGGACCGGGGCACACTGAAGCTTTCTTT
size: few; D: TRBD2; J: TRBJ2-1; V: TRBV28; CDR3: CASSSQSGRGGNEQFF; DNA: TGTGCCAGCAGTTCCCAAAGCGGGAGGGGCGGCAATGAGCAGTTCTTC
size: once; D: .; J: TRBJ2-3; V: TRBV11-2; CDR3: CASSLARLARTDTQYF; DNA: TGTGCCAGCAGCTTAGCTCGCCTAGCGCGAACAGATACGCAGTATTTT
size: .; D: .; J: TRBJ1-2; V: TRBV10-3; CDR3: CAISESGNSNGYTF; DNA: TGTGCCATCAGTGAGTCCGGAAACAGTAATGGCTACACCTTC
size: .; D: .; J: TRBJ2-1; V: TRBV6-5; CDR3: CASSYSKGLGEQFF; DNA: TGTGCCAGCAGTTACTCTAAGGGGCTGGGTGAGCAGTTCTTC
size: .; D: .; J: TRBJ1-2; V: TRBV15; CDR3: CATSRDLAAYGYTF; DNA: TGTGCCACCAGCAGAGATTTGGCCGCCTATGGCTACACCTTC
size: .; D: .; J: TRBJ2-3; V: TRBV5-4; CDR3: CASRSGTSDTDTQYF; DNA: TGTGCCAGCAGATCCGGGACATCAGACACAGATACGCAGTATTTT
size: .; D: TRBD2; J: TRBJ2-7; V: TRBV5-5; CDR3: CASSMLAGHLGEQYF; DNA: TGTGCCAGCAGCATGTTAGCGGGACATCTCGGCGAGCAGTACTTC
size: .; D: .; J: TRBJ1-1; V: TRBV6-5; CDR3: CASTDSLNTEAFF; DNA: TGTGCCAGCACGGACAGCCTGAACACTGAAGCTTTCTTT
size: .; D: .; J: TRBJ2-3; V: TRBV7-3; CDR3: CASSLSTVITDTQYF; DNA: TGTGCCAGCAGCTTATCTACAGTCATCACAGATACGCAGTATTTT
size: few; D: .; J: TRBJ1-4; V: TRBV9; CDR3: CASSDRPLFGRANEKLFF; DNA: TGTGCCAGCAGCGACAGGCCCCTCTTCGGGAGGGCTAATGAAAAACTGTTTTTT
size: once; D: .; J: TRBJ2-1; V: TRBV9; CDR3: CASSADVAASYNEQFF; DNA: TGTGCCAGCAGCGCCGATGTAGCGGCCTCCTACAATGAGCAGTTCTTC
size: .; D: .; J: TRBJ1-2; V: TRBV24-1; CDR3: CATSGAAGSGYTF; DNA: TGTGCCACCAGCGGCGCGGCGGGGAGTGGCTACACCTTC
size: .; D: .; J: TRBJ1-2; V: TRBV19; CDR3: CASSIYFQGSGYTF; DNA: TGTGCCAGTAGTATCTATTTCCAGGGATCGGGCTACACCTTC
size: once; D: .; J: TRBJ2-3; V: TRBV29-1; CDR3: CSVEDWTDHHPDTQYF; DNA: TGCAGCGTTGAAGATTGGACGGACCATCACCCAGATACGCAGTATTTT
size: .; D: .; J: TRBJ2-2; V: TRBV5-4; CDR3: CASSSAKGTGELFF; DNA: TGTGCCAGCAGCTCTGCAAAAGGCACCGGGGAGCTGTTTTTT
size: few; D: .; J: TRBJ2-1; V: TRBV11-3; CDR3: CASRFLSYNEQFF; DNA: TGTGCCAGCAGGTTCCTCTCCTACAATGAGCAGTTCTTC
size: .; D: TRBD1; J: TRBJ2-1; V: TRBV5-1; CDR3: CASSEGQGMGQFF; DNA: TGCGCCAGCAGCGAAGGACAGGGGATGGGGCAGTTCTTC
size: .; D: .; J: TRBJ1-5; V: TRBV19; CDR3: CASSMALAGTYNQPQHF; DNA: TGTGCCAGTAGTATGGCACTCGCCGGGACGTACAATCAGCCCCAGCATTTT
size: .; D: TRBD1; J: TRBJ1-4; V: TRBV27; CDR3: CASSGQGKGKLFF; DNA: TGTGCCAGCAGCGGACAGGGAAAGGGAAAACTGTTTTTT
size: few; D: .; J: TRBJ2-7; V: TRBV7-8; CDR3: CASSSGTGYEQYF; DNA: TGTGCCAGCAGCTCTGGGACGGGCTACGAGCAGTACTTC
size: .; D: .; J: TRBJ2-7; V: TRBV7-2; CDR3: CASSPGGSSYEQYF; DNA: TGTGCCAGCAGCCCAGGCGGCAGCTCCTACGAGCAGTACTTC
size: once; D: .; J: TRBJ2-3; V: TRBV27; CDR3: CASSLSRATDTQYF; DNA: TGTGCCAGCAGTTTAAGCAGGGCCACAGATACGCAGTATTTT
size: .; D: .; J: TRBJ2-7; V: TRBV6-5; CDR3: CASSYAGFNEQYF; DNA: TGTGCCAGCAGTTACGCCGGGTTCAACGAGCAGTACTTC
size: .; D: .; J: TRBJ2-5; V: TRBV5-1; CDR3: CASSLVGGGHQETQYF; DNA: TGCGCCAGCAGCTTGGTTGGGGGGGGGCACCAAGAGACCCAGTACTTC
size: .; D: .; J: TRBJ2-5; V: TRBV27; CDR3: CASSGREVRGPETQYF; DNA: TGTGCCAGCTCTGGTCGGGAGGTGAGGGGGCCTGAGACCCAGTACTTC
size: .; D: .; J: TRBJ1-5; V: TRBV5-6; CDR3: CASSLNRYQPQHF; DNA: TGTGCCAGCAGCTTGAACAGATATCAGCCCCAGCATTTT
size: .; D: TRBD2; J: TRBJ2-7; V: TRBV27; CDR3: CASSLWAGEDEQYF; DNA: TGTGCCAGCAGTCTCTGGGCGGGGGAGGACGAGCAGTACTTC
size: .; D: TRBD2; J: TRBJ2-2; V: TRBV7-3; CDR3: CASSPQKLAGDTGELFF; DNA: TGTGCCAGCAGCCCACAAAAACTAGCGGGGGATACCGGGGAGCTGTTTTTT
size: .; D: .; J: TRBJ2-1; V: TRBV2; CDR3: CASRGPNTNEQFF; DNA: TGTGCCAGCAGGGGGCCCAATACCAATGAGCAGTTCTTC
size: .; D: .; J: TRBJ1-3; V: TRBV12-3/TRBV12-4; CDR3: CASSPAGNTIYF; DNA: TGTGCCAGCAGTCCGGCTGGAAACACCATATATTTT
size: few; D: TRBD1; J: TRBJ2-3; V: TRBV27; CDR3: CASTLRMQGVADTQYF; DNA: TGTGCCAGCACACTGAGGATGCAGGGGGTCGCAGATACGCAGTATTTT
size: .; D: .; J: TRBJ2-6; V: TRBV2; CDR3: CASGSPPHSGANVLTF; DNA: TGTGCCAGCGGGAGTCCCCCACACTCTGGGGCCAACGTCCTGACTTTC
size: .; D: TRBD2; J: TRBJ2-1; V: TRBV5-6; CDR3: CASSLFGTSNEQFF; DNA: TGTGCCAGCAGCTTATTCGGGACTAGCAATGAGCAGTTCTTC
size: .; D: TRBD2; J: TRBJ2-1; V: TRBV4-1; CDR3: CASSQVVIGRRNEQFF; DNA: TGCGCCAGCAGCCAAGTCGTTATCGGGAGGAGGAATGAGCAGTTCTTC
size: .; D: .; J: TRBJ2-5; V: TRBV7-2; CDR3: CASSFSPGGGRGETQYF; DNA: TGTGCCAGCAGCTTCTCCCCCGGAGGGGGGAGGGGGGAGACCCAGTACTTC
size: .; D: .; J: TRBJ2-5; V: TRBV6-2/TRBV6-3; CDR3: CASSQTRVQETQYF; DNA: TGTGCCAGCAGTCAAACGCGGGTCCAAGAGACCCAGTACTTC
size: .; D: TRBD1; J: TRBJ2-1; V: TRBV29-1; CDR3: CSVSDRGGYNEQFF; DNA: TGCAGCGTATCGGACAGGGGTGGCTACAATGAGCAGTTCTTC
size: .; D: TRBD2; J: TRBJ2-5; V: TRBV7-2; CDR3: CASTPLGSSGGGIVETQYF; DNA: TGTGCCAGCACCCCCCTTGGTAGTAGCGGGGGGGGTATTGTAGAGACCCAGTACTTC
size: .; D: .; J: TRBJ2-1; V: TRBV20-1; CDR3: CSASLGVVNEQFF; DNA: TGCAGTGCTAGTCTGGGGGTCGTCAATGAGCAGTTCTTC
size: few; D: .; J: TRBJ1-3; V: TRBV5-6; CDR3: CASSLGQWEGAGNTIYF; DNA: TGTGCCAGCAGCTTGGGGCAATGGGAGGGAGCTGGAAACACCATATATTTT
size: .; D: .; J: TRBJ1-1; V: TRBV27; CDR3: CASSLQNPNTEAFF; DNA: TGTGCCAGCAGTCTACAGAACCCGAACACTGAAGCTTTCTTT
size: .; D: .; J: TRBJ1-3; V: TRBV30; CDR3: CAWSLFGGRSGNTIYF; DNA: TGTGCCTGGAGCCTATTCGGGGGACGCTCTGGAAACACCATATATTTT
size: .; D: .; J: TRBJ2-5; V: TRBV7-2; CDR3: CASSFFGGLETQYF; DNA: TGTGCCAGCAGCTTTTTCGGGGGATTAGAGACCCAGTACTTC
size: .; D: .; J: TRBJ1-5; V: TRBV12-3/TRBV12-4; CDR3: CASSLRGYQPQHF; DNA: TGTGCCAGCAGTTTAAGAGGTTATCAGCCCCAGCATTTT
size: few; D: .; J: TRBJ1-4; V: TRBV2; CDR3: CASKNRDQSEKLFF; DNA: TGTGCCAGCAAAAACCGGGACCAAAGCGAAAAACTGTTTTTT
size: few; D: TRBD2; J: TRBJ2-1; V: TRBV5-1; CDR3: CASSLATSGGAGEQFF; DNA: TGCGCCAGCAGCTTGGCTACTAGCGGGGGGGCCGGTGAGCAGTTCTTC